Each of the 5 T cell receptor beta chains below was sequenced from the same sample in a study of T cells in Graves' hyperthyroidism and ophthalmopathy. Amplified TCR beta CDR3 regions derived from RNA transcripts. First-round RT-PCR of the TCR CDR3 relied on the HTBI primer set. From the multiplex PCR reads, TCRdb called clonotypes with MiXCR, one entry per CDR3 protein. Here the sample spans 700,000 to 850,000 distinct CDR3 sequences, around 40% being singletons. The sequenced sample consisted of blood. The receptors shown here come from a woman aged 40 to 50 with Graves' hyperthyroidism.

CDR3 loop: CASSLSIYSNQPQHF. The CDR3 coding sequence is TGTGCCAGCAGTTTATCGATTTATAGCAATCAGCCCCAGCATTTT. V is TRBV27 and J is TRBJ1-5; D is ambiguous. There are 15 residues in the CDR3. Germline values: CDR1 MNHEY, CDR2 SMNVEV (reference sequence). Between the trimmed V and J ends, which lost 0 bases and 0 bases, there was a span of 6 bases.

The table lists this clonotype with many counts. This chain joins TRBV6-4 and TRBJ1-1, with D perhaps TRBD1 (5 bases). V shed 3 bases and J shed 0 bases, with 26 bases lying between them. CDR3 size: 20 residues. CDR1 is MRHNA, CDR2 SNTAGT, per germline. This chain's CDR3 is CASSEPTHRPGRLMNTEAFF. The CDR3 DNA reads as TGTGCCAGCAGTGAACCGACCCATCGTCCGGGACGCCTCATGAACACTGAAGCTTTCTTT.

At least ten counts were recorded for this clonotype. V usage is TRBV20-1 and J usage is TRBJ1-2; 8 nucleotides line up with TRBD1. CDR1 and CDR2 (germline): DFQATT, SNEGSKA (reference sequence). The CDR3 consists of 14 residues. V dropped 6 bases and J dropped 3; count of bases not matched to a gene: 9. The CDR3 sequence is CSARSTDRDYGYTF. The CDR3 region has the DNA TGCAGTGCCCGATCCACGGACAGGGACTATGGCTACACCTTC.

Notes on this clonotype: The junction departs from the called germline gene at one end, perhaps through a read error. The CDR3 coding sequence is TGTGCCAGTACCTTCGTCACCGAGGAGCTGTTTTTT. Protein sequence: CASTFVTEELFF. The J gene is TRBJ2-2, the V gene TRBV19; no definite D call. CDR1 LNHDA and CDR2 SQIVND come from the germline V gene (reference sequence). The CDR3 spans 12 residues.

The chain uses TRBV5-4 and TRBJ1-3; 8 bases are shared with TRBD1. J lost 0 bases, V lost 4 bases, and 6 bases had no gene match. CDR3 size: 16 residues. From germline, CDR1 is SGHNT and CDR2 YYREEE (reference sequence). CDR3 bases: TGTGCCAGCAGCCCGGGGACAGGTCCCTCTGGAAACACCATATATTTT. Translation: CASSPGTGPSGNTIYF. The full variable domain, in which reference TRBV5-4 and TRBJ1-3 provide the parts outside the CDR3, is ETGVTQSPTHLIKTRGQQVTLRCSSQSGHNTVSWYQQALGQGPQFIFQYYREEENGRGNFPPRFSGLQFPNYSSELNVNALELDDSALYLCASSPGTGPSGNTIYFGEGSWLTVV.